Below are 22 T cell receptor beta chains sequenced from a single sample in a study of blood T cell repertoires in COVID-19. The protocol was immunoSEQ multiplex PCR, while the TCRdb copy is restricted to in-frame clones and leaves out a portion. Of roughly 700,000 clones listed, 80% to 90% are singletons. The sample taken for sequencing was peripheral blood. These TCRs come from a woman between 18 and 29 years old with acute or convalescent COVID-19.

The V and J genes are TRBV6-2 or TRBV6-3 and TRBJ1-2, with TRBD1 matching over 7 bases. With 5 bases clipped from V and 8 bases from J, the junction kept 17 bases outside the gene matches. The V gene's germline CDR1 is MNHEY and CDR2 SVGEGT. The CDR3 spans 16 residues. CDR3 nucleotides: TGTGCCAGCAGTGACCGCCGGACAGGATTTTACGTCGGCTACACCTTC. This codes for CASSDRRTGFYVGYTF.

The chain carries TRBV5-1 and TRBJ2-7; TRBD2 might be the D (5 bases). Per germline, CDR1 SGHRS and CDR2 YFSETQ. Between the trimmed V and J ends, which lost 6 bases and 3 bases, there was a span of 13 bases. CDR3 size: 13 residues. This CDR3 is CASTPLEGYEQYF. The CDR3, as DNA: TGCGCCAGCACCCCCCTAGAGGGCTACGAGCAGTACTTC.

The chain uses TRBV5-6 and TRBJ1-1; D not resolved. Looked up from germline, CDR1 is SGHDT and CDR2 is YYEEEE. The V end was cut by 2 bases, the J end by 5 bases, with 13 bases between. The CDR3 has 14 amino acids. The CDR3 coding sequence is TGTGCCAGCAGCTTAGGTGCCCCGGGGACTGAAGCTTTCTTT. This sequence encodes CASSLGAPGTEAFF.

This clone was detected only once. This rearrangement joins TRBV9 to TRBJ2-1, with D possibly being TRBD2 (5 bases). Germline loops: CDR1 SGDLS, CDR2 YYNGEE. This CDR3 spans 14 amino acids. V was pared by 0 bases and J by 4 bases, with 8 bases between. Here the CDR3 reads CASSVERGYNEQFF. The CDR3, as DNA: TGTGCCAGCAGCGTAGAAAGAGGGTACAATGAGCAGTTCTTC.

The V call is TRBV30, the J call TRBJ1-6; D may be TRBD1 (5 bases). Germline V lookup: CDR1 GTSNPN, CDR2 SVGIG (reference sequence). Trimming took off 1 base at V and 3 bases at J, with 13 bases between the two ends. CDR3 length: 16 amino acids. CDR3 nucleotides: TGTGCCTGGAGTGCCCGTCGCGGGGGCTATAATTCACCCCTCCACTTT. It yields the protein CAWSARRGGYNSPLHF.

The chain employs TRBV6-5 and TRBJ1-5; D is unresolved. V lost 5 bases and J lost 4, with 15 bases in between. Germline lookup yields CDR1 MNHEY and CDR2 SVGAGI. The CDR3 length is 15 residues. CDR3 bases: TGTGCCAGCAGTCCATGGGCCAGTGGGAATCAGCCCCAGCATTTT. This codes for CASSPWASGNQPQHF.

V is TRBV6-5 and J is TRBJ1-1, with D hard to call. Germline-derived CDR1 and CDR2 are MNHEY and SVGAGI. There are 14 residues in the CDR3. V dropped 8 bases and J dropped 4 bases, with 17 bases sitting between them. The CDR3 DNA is TGTGCCAGCGCGGTTTTCGGCCCAAGCACTGAAGCTTTCTTT. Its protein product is CASAVFGPSTEAFF.

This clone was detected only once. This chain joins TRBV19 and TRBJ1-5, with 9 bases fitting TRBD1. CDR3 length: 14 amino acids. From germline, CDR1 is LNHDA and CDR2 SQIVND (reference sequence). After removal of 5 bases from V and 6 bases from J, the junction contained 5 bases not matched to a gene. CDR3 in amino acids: CASSYTGGGQPQHF. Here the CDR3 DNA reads TGTGCCAGTAGTTATACAGGGGGCGGTCAGCCCCAGCATTTT.

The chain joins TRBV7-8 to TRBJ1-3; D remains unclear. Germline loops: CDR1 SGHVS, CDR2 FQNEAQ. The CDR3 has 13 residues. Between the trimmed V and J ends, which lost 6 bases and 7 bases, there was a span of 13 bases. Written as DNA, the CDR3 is TGTGCCAGCAGTATAGCATCCGTCAACACCATATATTTT. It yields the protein CASSIASVNTIYF. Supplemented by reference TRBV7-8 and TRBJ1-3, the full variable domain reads GAGVSQSPRYKVAKRGQDVALRCDPISGHVSLFWYQQALGQGPEFLTYFQNEAQLDKSGLPSDRFFAERPEGSVSTLKIQRTQQEDSAVYLCASSIASVNTIYFGEGSWLTVV.

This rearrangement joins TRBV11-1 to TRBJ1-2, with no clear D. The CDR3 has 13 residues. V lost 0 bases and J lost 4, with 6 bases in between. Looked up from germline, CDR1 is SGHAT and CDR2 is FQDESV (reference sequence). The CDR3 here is CASSLAGSYGYTF. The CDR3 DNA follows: TGTGCCAGCAGCTTAGCGGGGAGCTATGGCTACACCTTC. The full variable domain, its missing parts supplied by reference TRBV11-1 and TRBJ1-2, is EAEVAQSPRYKITEKSQAVAFWCDPISGHATLYWYRQILGQGPELLVQFQDESVVDDSQLPKDRFSAERLKGVDSTLKIQPAELGDSAMYLCASSLAGSYGYTFGSGTRLTVV.

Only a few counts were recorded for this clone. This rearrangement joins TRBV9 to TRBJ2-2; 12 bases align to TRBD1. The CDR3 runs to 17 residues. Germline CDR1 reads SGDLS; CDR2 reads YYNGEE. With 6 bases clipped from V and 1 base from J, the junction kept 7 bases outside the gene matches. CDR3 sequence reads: CASTYGTGGWNTGELFF. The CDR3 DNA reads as TGTGCCAGCACTTACGGGACAGGGGGCTGGAACACCGGGGAGCTGTTTTTT.

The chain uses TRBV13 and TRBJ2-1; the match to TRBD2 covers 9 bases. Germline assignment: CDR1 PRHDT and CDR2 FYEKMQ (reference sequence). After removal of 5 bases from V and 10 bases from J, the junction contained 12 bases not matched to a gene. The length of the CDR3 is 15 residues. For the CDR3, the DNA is TGTGCCAGCAGCCCTCCAGTGGCGGGGGGGCCGGAGCAGTTCTTC. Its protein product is CASSPPVAGGPEQFF.

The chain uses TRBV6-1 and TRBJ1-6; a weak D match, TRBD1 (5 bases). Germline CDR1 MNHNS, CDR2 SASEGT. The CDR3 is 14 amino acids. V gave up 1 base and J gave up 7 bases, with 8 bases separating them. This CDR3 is CASSEGQPNSPLHF. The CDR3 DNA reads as TGTGCCAGCAGTGAAGGACAGCCGAATTCACCCCTCCACTTT.

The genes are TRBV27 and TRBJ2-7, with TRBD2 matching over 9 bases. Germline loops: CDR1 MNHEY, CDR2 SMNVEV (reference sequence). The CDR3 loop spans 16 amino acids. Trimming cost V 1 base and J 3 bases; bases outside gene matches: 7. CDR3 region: CASSLFPSGAHYEQYF. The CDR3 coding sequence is TGTGCCAGCAGTTTATTCCCTAGCGGGGCTCACTACGAGCAGTACTTC.

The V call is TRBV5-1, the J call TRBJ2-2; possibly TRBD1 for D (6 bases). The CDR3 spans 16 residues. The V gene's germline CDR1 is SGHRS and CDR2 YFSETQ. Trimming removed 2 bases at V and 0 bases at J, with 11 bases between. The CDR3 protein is CASSLAGTTNTGELFF. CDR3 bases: TGCGCCAGCAGCTTAGCCGGGACAACGAACACCGGGGAGCTGTTTTTT.

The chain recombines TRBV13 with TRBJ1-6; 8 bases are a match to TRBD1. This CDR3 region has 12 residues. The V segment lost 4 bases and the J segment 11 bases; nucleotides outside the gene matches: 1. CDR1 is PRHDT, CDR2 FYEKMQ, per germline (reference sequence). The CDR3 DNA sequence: TGTGCCAGCAGCTCGGGACAGGCACCCCTCCACTTT. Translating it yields CASSSGQAPLHF.

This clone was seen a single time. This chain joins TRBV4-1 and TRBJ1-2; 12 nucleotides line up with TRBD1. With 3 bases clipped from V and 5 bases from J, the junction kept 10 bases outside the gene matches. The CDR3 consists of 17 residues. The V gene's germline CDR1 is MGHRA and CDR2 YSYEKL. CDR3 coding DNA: TGCGCCAGCAGCCACGACCCGGGACAGGGGGCGAGGTATGGCTACACCTTC. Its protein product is CASSHDPGQGARYGYTF.

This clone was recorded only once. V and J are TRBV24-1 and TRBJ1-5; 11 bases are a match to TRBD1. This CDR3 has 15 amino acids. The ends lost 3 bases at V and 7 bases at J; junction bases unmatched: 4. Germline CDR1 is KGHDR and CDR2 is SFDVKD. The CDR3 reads CATSDTGTGGQPQHF. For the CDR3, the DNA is TGTGCCACCAGTGATACCGGGACAGGGGGGCAGCCCCAGCATTTT.

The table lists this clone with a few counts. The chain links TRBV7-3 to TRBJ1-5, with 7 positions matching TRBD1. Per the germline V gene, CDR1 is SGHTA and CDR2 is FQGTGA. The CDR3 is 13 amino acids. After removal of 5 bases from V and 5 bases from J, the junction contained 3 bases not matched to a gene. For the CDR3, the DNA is TGTGCCAGCAGCCCCGACAGGGATCAGCCCCAGCATTTT. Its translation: CASSPDRDQPQHF.

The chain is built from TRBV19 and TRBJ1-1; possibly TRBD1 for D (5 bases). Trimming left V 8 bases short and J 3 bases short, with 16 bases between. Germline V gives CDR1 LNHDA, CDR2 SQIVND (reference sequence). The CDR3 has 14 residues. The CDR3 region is CASGTGRTHTEAFF. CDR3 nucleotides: TGTGCCAGTGGGACTGGTAGGACCCACACTGAAGCTTTCTTT.

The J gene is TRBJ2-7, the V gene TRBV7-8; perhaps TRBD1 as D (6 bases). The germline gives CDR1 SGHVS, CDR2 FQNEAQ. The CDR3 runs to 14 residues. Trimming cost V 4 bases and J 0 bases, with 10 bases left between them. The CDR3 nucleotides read TGTGCCAGCAGCTCGAAGGGGGACTCCTACGAGCAGTACTTC. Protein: CASSSKGDSYEQYF.

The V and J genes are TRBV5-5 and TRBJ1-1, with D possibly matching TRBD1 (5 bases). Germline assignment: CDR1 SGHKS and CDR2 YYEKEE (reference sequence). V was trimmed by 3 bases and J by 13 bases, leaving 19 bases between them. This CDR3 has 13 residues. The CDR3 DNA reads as TGTGCCAGCAGCTCCGGGACTGTGAAAAGAGATTTCTTT. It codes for CASSSGTVKRDFF.